The 17 T cell receptor beta chains listed next were all sequenced from one sample in a study of low-dose radiotherapy and immunotherapy resistance in tumors. Alpha and beta chains were covered, as first-strand cDNA relied on TRAV- and TRBV-specific primers. PCR amplification of the TCRs was performed with Phusion for 20 PCR cycles, and it relied on a constant-region primer together with a V-primer adapter. TCRdb reanalysed the reads using MiXCR and keeps one entry per CDR3 protein. The repertoire consists of fewer than 6,500 distinct CDR3 sequences, with roughly 80% occurring once and the leading ten covering 5.9%. These receptor sequences come from a human donor with advanced metastatic prostate, ovarian, gallbladder or colorectal cancer (not recorded which). This table probably holds off-target reads from a library built for another chain.

V usage is TRBV7-2 and J usage is TRBJ1-5, with D maybe TRBD1 (6 bases). The V end was cut by 1 base, the J end by 3 bases, with 13 bases between. This CDR3 has 16 residues. Germline V gene lookup returns CDR1 SGHTA and CDR2 FQGNSA. The DNA for the CDR3 is TGTGCCAGCAGCTTAGAGTCGGGGGCCTTCAATCAGCCCCAGCATTTT. Translated: CASSLESGAFNQPQHF. Looking up the rest from reference TRBV7-2 and TRBJ1-5 gives the full variable domain: GAGVSQSPSNKVTEKGKDVELRCDPISGHTALYWYRQSLGQGLEFLIYFQGNSAPDKSGLPSDRFSAERTGGSVSTLTIQRTQQEDSAVYLCASSLESGAFNQPQHFGDGTRLSIL.

V is TRBV5-6 and J is TRBJ1-5; 9 bases align to TRBD1. The length of the CDR3 is 17 residues. Germline V CDR1 and CDR2: SGHDT, YYEEEE. Trimming took 4 bases from V and 3 from J; bases not matched to a gene: 11. CDR3 sequence reads: CASSATDRGLLNQPQHF. The DNA of the CDR3 is TGTGCCAGCAGCGCGACGGACAGGGGCCTCCTCAATCAGCCCCAGCATTTT. Full variable domain (missing parts from reference TRBV5-6 and TRBJ1-5): DAGVTQSPTHLIKTRGQQVTLRCSPKSGHDTVSWYQQALGQGPQFIFQYYEEEERQRGNFPDRFSGHQFPNYSSELNVNALLLGDSALYLCASSATDRGLLNQPQHFGDGTRLSIL.

This chain joins TRBV5-1 and TRBJ2-1; D unresolved. Per germline, CDR1 SGHRS and CDR2 YFSETQ. This CDR3 has 14 amino acids. V was pared by 2 bases and J by 3 bases, with 9 bases between. This CDR3 reads CASSFENLYNEQFF. The CDR3 bases are TGCGCCAGCAGCTTCGAGAATCTCTACAATGAGCAGTTCTTC.

V is TRBV9 and J is TRBJ2-3, with 8 nucleotides matching TRBD2. This CDR3 contains 17 residues. Germline V CDR1 and CDR2: SGDLS, YYNGEE. V lost 4 bases, J lost 2 bases, and 12 bases stayed unmatched. The CDR3 is CASSPLSRGGPTDTQYF. In DNA form, the CDR3 reads TGTGCCAGCAGCCCCCTTTCTCGGGGGGGCCCCACAGATACGCAGTATTTT.

This chain links TRBV7-9 with TRBJ2-7, with TRBD1 as a possible D gene (6 bases). V was cut by 0 bases and J by 6 bases, with 9 bases left in between. CDR3 length: 13 amino acids. The germline V gene encodes CDR1 SEHNR and CDR2 FQNEAQ (reference sequence). The CDR3 spells CASSLALGAEQYF. The CDR3 DNA follows: TGTGCCAGCAGCTTAGCTTTGGGGGCCGAGCAGTACTTC.

This clonotype was picked up one time. V gene TRBV4-2 combines with J gene TRBJ1-1, with D maybe TRBD1 (5 bases). There are 13 residues in the CDR3. CDR1 and CDR2 (germline): LGHNA, YNFKEQ. The V end lost 1 base, the J end lost 7 bases, and 10 bases lay between the germline ends. CDR3: CASSQGTLGEAFF. CDR3 DNA: TGTGCCAGCAGCCAAGGGACATTGGGTGAAGCTTTCTTT.

DNA of the CDR3: TGCAGTGCTAGTCCGTACACAGATACGCAGTATTTT. Its protein product is CSASPYTDTQYF. The chain couples TRBV20-1 to TRBJ2-3; D not resolved. The CDR3 has 12 residues. V was trimmed by 3 bases and J by 2 bases, leaving 6 bases between them. Germline V gene lookup returns CDR1 DFQATT and CDR2 SNEGSKA (reference sequence).

The chain has TRBV19 and TRBJ1-6; no clear D. V was pared by 3 bases and J by 10 bases, with 16 bases between. There are 15 residues in the CDR3. CDR1 is LNHDA, CDR2 SQIVND, per germline (reference sequence). The CDR3 spells CASSISSEGFSPLHF. In DNA form, the CDR3 reads TGTGCCAGTAGTATCTCGTCTGAGGGTTTCTCACCCCTCCACTTT.

CDR3 DNA sequence: TGCAGCGTTGAAGCATTCGCAGGGACAGGTGGCTACACCTTC. Translating gives CSVEAFAGTGGYTF. This chain uses TRBV29-1 with TRBJ1-2; 8 bases fit TRBD1. Per germline, CDR1 SQVTM and CDR2 ANQGSEA. The CDR3 covers 14 residues. Germline trimming cut 1 base from V and 7 bases from J; bases unmatched to any gene: 8.

The CDR3 DNA is TGTGCCACCAGTGATTTGAGCCAGGGGAACTACAATGAGCAGTTCTTC. This sequence encodes CATSDLSQGNYNEQFF. This sequence joins TRBV24-1 and TRBJ2-1; perhaps TRBD1 as D (6 bases). Per the germline V gene, CDR1 is KGHDR and CDR2 is SFDVKD. Trimming shortened V by 0 bases and J by 3 bases, and 11 bases separated the two germline ends. This CDR3 contains 16 residues.

This chain's CDR3 is CASSHVGPEQFF. The CDR3 DNA sequence: TGCGCCAGCAGCCATGTAGGGCCTGAGCAGTTCTTC. The chain couples TRBV4-3 to TRBJ2-1; D ambiguous. Germline values: CDR1 LGHNA, CDR2 YSLEER. The CDR3 runs 12 residues. V lost 3 bases, J lost 9 bases, and 9 bases lay in between.

The rearrangement links TRBV28 to TRBJ1-1, with TRBD1 identical over 8 bases. The CDR3 is 14 residues long. After removal of 5 bases from V and 8 bases from J, the junction contained 10 bases not matched to a gene. CDR1 is MDHEN and CDR2 is SYDVKM in the germline V gene. The CDR3 reads CASSPGDRTSEAFF. CDR3 coding DNA: TGTGCCAGCAGTCCGGGGGACAGGACCTCCGAAGCTTTCTTT.

The rearrangement links TRBV28 to TRBJ2-2; D gene uncertain. This CDR3 has 14 residues. Germline V gene data show CDR1 as MDHEN and CDR2 as SYDVKM. Trimming cost V 7 bases and J 4 bases, with 13 bases left between them. In DNA, the CDR3 is TGTGCCAGCACACTGCTACCCGCCACCGGGGAGCTGTTTTTT. Amino acid sequence: CASTLLPATGELFF.

The chain has TRBV6-2 or TRBV6-3 and TRBJ2-5; 7 positions match TRBD2. Germline V CDR1 and CDR2: MNHEY, SVGEGT. The ends lost 2 bases at V and 3 bases at J; junction bases unmatched: 9. The CDR3 runs 16 residues. CDR3 sequence reads: CASSYRFGAGEETQYF. The CDR3 DNA reads as TGTGCCAGCAGTTACCGGTTTGGGGCGGGAGAAGAGACCCAGTACTTC.

The J gene is TRBJ2-1, the V gene TRBV5-1; 15 bases fit TRBD2. This CDR3 contains 16 residues. V gave up 3 bases and J gave up 4 bases; unmatched junction bases: 2. Per the germline V gene, CDR1 is SGHRS and CDR2 is YFSETQ. CDR3 region: CASSYGLAGGYNEQFF. The CDR3 DNA sequence: TGCGCCAGCAGCTACGGACTAGCGGGGGGGTACAATGAGCAGTTCTTC.

The chain employs TRBV7-2 and TRBJ1-6, with TRBD1 as a possible D gene (5 bases). V was clipped by 2 bases and J by 6 bases, with 11 bases between them. The CDR3 runs to 15 residues. Germline CDR1 SGHTA, CDR2 FQGNSA. The CDR3 DNA is TGTGCCAGCAGCTTAAGTCAGGGAGTTAATTCACCCCTCCACTTT. Protein: CASSLSQGVNSPLHF.

The chain links TRBV6-2 or TRBV6-3 to TRBJ2-7; TRBD1 aligns across 11 bases. The CDR3 totals 15 residues. After removal of 5 bases from V and 2 bases from J, the junction contained 5 bases not matched to a gene. The germline CDR1 and CDR2 sequences are MNHEY and SVGEGT. CDR3 coding DNA: TGTGCCAGCAGTCCCGGACAGGGGGCAACCTACGAGCAGTACTTC. This translates into CASSPGQGATYEQYF.